These 30 T cell receptor beta chains were all obtained from the same sample, sequenced in a study of blood T cell repertoires in COVID-19. Profiled with immunoSEQ multiplex PCR; TCRdb holds only in-frame clones, not every one. Of about 74,000 clones in the sample, roughly 90% were seen once. The sample was peripheral blood. These receptors were obtained from a human donor in a cohort sampled during active COVID-19.

V gene TRBV15 combines with J gene TRBJ2-7; TRBD1 agrees at 8 bases. V shed 3 bases and J 2 bases; nucleotides not matched to a gene: 3. CDR1 is LNHNV and CDR2 is YYDKDF in the germline V gene (reference sequence). This CDR3 has 14 amino acids. CDR3 DNA: TGTGCCACCAGCAGTGACAGGGGCCCCTACGAGCAGTACTTC. Protein: CATSSDRGPYEQYF.

The chain links TRBV7-2 to TRBJ2-3; 11 nucleotides line up with TRBD2. The CDR3 has 15 amino acids. With V trimmed by 5 bases and J by 3 bases, 4 bases remained unmatched. Germline CDR1 and CDR2: SGHTA and FQGNSA. The CDR3 bases are TGTGCCAGCAGCGCCCGGACTAGCGGGACAGATACGCAGTATTTT. It translates to CASSARTSGTDTQYF.

J is TRBJ2-5 and V is TRBV28; TRBD1 is a possible D gene (6 bases). This CDR3 is 14 amino acids long. Germline V gives CDR1 MDHEN, CDR2 SYDVKM. V was pared by 6 bases and J by 4 bases, with 15 bases between. CDR3 sequence reads: CASREQGRPETQYF. The CDR3 coding sequence is TGTGCCAGCAGGGAACAGGGACGGCCAGAGACCCAGTACTTC.

The chain is built from TRBV5-6 and TRBJ1-2, with 8 bases that match TRBD1. Germline loops: CDR1 SGHDT, CDR2 YYEEEE. CDR3 length: 12 amino acids. With V trimmed by 3 bases and J by 7 bases, 2 bases remained unmatched. The CDR3 reads CASSSRGLGYTF. The DNA for the CDR3 is TGTGCCAGCAGCTCCAGGGGGCTTGGCTACACCTTC.

The rearrangement joins TRBV7-2 to TRBJ2-3; 7 bases are a match to TRBD1. Germline CDR1 and CDR2: SGHTA and FQGNSA. The V and J ends lost 7 bases and 0 bases, in that order; junction bases with no gene match: 4. This CDR3 region has 14 residues. CDR3 amino acids: CASIPGQSTDTQYF. In DNA, the CDR3 is TGTGCCAGCATCCCGGGACAGAGCACAGATACGCAGTATTTT.

The chain links TRBV29-1 to TRBJ2-1, with TRBD2 identical over 9 bases. The length of the CDR3 is 15 residues. The germline V gene has CDR1 SQVTM and CDR2 ANQGSEA. Trimming removed 6 bases from V and 6 bases from J; junction bases left unmatched: 12. CDR3 protein: CSVRGGAPGRNEQFF. The DNA of the CDR3 is TGCAGCGTCCGCGGGGGGGCCCCGGGGCGCAATGAGCAGTTCTTC.

The genes are TRBV7-6 and TRBJ1-4; no firm D call. V was clipped by 4 bases and J by 1 base, with 16 bases between them. CDR3 length: 17 amino acids. The germline V gene has CDR1 SGHVS and CDR2 FNYEAQ. The CDR3 coding sequence is TGTGCCAGCAGCTCGAAAAAACGGGGATTAACTAATGAAAAACTGTTTTTT. This encodes CASSSKKRGLTNEKLFF.

The chain employs TRBV28 and TRBJ2-2; D gene ambiguous. The CDR3 sequence is 13 residues long. Germline V CDR1 and CDR2: MDHEN, SYDVKM. V was trimmed by 2 bases and J by 1 base, leaving 2 bases between them. The CDR3 nucleotides read TGTGCCAGCAGTTTACAGAACACCGGGGAGCTGTTTTTT. It encodes CASSLQNTGELFF.

This chain uses TRBV12-5 with TRBJ2-2; tentative D call: TRBD1 (6 bases). The germline V gene has CDR1 LGHNT and CDR2 FRNRAP. CDR3 length: 14 residues. V gave up 4 bases and J gave up 4 bases, with 10 bases separating them. The CDR3 is CASGSSGATGELFF. As DNA, the CDR3 is TGTGCTAGTGGTTCTTCAGGGGCCACCGGGGAGCTGTTTTTT.

The chain has TRBV6-5 and TRBJ2-7; the D gene is possibly TRBD1 (5 bases). This CDR3 is built from 14 residues. The germline V and J ends were trimmed by 2 bases and 7 bases, with 15 bases remaining between them. Germline V gives CDR1 MNHEY, CDR2 SVGAGI. CDR3 amino acids: CASSYGAGRREQYF. For the CDR3, the DNA is TGTGCCAGCAGTTACGGCGCAGGGCGTCGGGAGCAGTACTTC.

The V call is TRBV29-1, the J call TRBJ2-7; TRBD2 aligns across 10 bases. The junction had 9 bases not matched to a gene; V was cut back by 1 base and J by 6 bases. The CDR3 totals 15 residues. Germline assignment: CDR1 SQVTM and CDR2 ANQGSEA. The CDR3 DNA follows: TGCAGCGTTGAAGTGGCTAGCGGGAGTCTTATCGAGCAGTACTTC. Translated: CSVEVASGSLIEQYF.

The V call is TRBV7-9, the J call TRBJ2-1, with D possibly being TRBD1 (6 bases). Trimming took off 2 bases at V and 3 bases at J, with 17 bases between the two ends. The CDR3 spans 17 residues. Germline V gives CDR1 SEHNR, CDR2 FQNEAQ (reference sequence). Written as DNA, the CDR3 is TGTGCCAGCAGCTTATCTGGGGGCAGATTCGGCTACAATGAGCAGTTCTTC. Its translation is CASSLSGGRFGYNEQFF.

The CDR3 nucleotides are TGCAGCGTTGAAGCACCGGGACAGGGGGCCCACGAGCAGTACTTC. It codes for CSVEAPGQGAHEQYF. The rearrangement uses TRBV29-1 and TRBJ2-7; 12 nucleotides match TRBD1. Germline CDR1 and CDR2: SQVTM and ANQGSEA. The CDR3 totals 15 residues. After removal of 1 base from V and 5 bases from J, the junction contained 6 bases not matched to a gene.

The chain links TRBV4-2 to TRBJ2-5; D ambiguous. The CDR3 covers 13 residues. V was trimmed by 0 bases and J by 2 bases, leaving 4 bases between them. Looked up from germline, CDR1 is LGHNA and CDR2 is YNFKEQ. The chain's CDR3 is CASSQERQETQYF. The CDR3 nucleotides read TGTGCCAGCAGCCAAGAGAGACAAGAGACCCAGTACTTC.

The chain is built from TRBV7-3 and TRBJ2-2; D is possibly TRBD1 (5 bases). Per germline, CDR1 SGHTA and CDR2 FQGTGA. This CDR3 spans 14 amino acids. Trimming removed 5 bases at V and 1 base at J, with 8 bases between. CDR3 sequence reads: CASSPQGNTGELFF. The CDR3 coding sequence is TGTGCCAGCAGCCCTCAGGGGAACACCGGGGAGCTGTTTTTT.

V and J are TRBV6-4 and TRBJ2-3, with 8 bases identical to TRBD1. The CDR3 spans 15 residues. Trimming at V came to 4 bases and at J to 1 base, leaving 4 bases not matched to a gene. CDR1 and CDR2 from the germline V gene are MRHNA and SNTAGT. The CDR3 DNA is TGTGCCAGCAGTGCCGACAGGGGCGGCACAGATACGCAGTATTTT. It encodes CASSADRGGTDTQYF.

The V call is TRBV6-5, the J call TRBJ1-1; a weak D match, TRBD1 (6 bases). V was pared by 4 bases and J by 2 bases, with 8 bases between. Germline CDR1 and CDR2: MNHEY and SVGAGI. This CDR3 has 13 amino acids. The CDR3: CASSLQGNTEAFF. CDR3 nucleotide sequence: TGTGCCAGCAGTTTACAGGGCAACACTGAAGCTTTCTTT.

V is TRBV30 and J is TRBJ2-1; TRBD2 matches 15 bases. CDR3 size: 17 residues. The germline V gene encodes CDR1 GTSNPN and CDR2 SVGIG (reference sequence). The ends lost 3 bases at V and 8 bases at J; junction bases unmatched: 11. The chain's CDR3 is CAWSRGLAGGPLDEQFF. The CDR3 DNA sequence: TGTGCCTGGAGCCGAGGACTAGCGGGAGGGCCCTTGGATGAGCAGTTCTTC.

This sequence joins TRBV6-6 and TRBJ2-1; 7 positions agree with TRBD2. The CDR3 loop spans 15 amino acids. Trimming removed 2 bases from V and 9 bases from J; junction bases left unmatched: 10. Germline-derived CDR1 and CDR2 are MNHNY and SVGAGI (reference sequence). CDR3 DNA sequence: TGTGCCAGCAGTTACGGGACTATGGGCCCGGGTGAGCAGTTCTTC. This sequence encodes CASSYGTMGPGEQFF.

The rearrangement uses TRBV14 and TRBJ2-7; TRBD2 is a possible D gene (6 bases). The germline V gene has CDR1 SGHDN and CDR2 FVKESK. The CDR3 is 13 amino acids. Trimming removed 4 bases at V and 0 bases at J, with 7 bases between. CDR3: CASSPTSSYEQYF. DNA for the CDR3: TGTGCCAGCAGCCCGACTAGCTCCTACGAGCAGTACTTC.

The count of this clone is one. The rearrangement joins TRBV11-2 to TRBJ2-2, with 11 bases fitting TRBD2. The CDR3 runs to 18 residues. Germline V gene sequence: CDR1 SGHAT, CDR2 FQNNGV. The ends lost 5 bases at V and 6 bases at J; junction bases unmatched: 14. CDR3 protein: CASSPGLAGPLAAGELFF. In DNA, the CDR3 is TGTGCCAGCAGCCCTGGACTAGCGGGCCCTTTGGCGGCCGGGGAGCTGTTTTTT.

This clone was counted a single time. The rearrangement uses TRBV29-1 and TRBJ2-1, with D possibly TRBD2 on 6 matching bases. This CDR3 has 12 amino acids. Germline loops: CDR1 SQVTM, CDR2 ANQGSEA. The V gene lost 5 bases and the J gene lost 6 bases, with 11 bases spanning the gap. DNA of the CDR3: TGCAGCGTTAAGGACTACCCCAATGAGCAGTTCTTC. Translation: CSVKDYPNEQFF.

The CDR3 bases are TGTGCCAGCAGTTACGCTCGAGTCGGCGAGCAGTACTTC. Amino acid sequence: CASSYARVGEQYF. The V and J genes are TRBV6-5 and TRBJ2-7; D gene uncertain. This CDR3 contains 13 residues. V lost 2 bases and J 6 bases, leaving 11 bases between the germline ends. Per germline, CDR1 MNHEY and CDR2 SVGAGI.

This rearrangement joins TRBV27 to TRBJ2-7; tentatively, D is TRBD2 (6 bases). Trimming shortened V by 5 bases and J by 0 bases, and 11 bases separated the two germline ends. This CDR3 has 14 amino acids. Germline assignment: CDR1 MNHEY and CDR2 SMNVEV (reference sequence). The DNA for the CDR3 is TGTGCCAGCAGTCCCGGGAGCTCCTCCTACGAGCAGTACTTC. Its protein product is CASSPGSSSYEQYF.

CDR3 region: CASSPGQPHSYEQYF. The CDR3 bases are TGTGCCAGCAGCCCCGGACAGCCCCACTCCTACGAGCAGTACTTC. The gene calls are TRBV7-2 and TRBJ2-7; weak D call: TRBD1 (6 bases). The V gene's germline CDR1 is SGHTA and CDR2 FQGNSA. The CDR3 sequence is 15 residues long. V lost 5 bases, J lost 0 bases, and 14 bases lay in between.

The chain joins TRBV30 to TRBJ1-2; the D is unclear. The CDR3 contains 12 residues. CDR1 GTSNPN and CDR2 SVGIG come from the germline V gene (reference sequence). Trimming pared 4 bases from V and 6 bases from J, leaving 12 bases between. The CDR3 sequence is CAWTVGGNGYTF. Written as DNA, the CDR3 is TGTGCCTGGACCGTAGGCGGGAATGGCTACACCTTC.

This rearrangement joins TRBV15 to TRBJ2-1; unclear D gene. CDR1 is LNHNV, CDR2 YYDKDF, per germline (reference sequence). V gave up 0 bases and J gave up 10 bases, with 13 bases separating them. The CDR3 is 14 amino acids. The CDR3 coding sequence is TGTGCCACCAGCAGAGATCCCAGTTCCCCCGAGCAGTTCTTC. It specifies CATSRDPSSPEQFF.

V usage is TRBV28 and J usage is TRBJ1-4; 8 nucleotides match TRBD1. The trim removed 9 bases at V and 3 bases at J, leaving 12 bases unmatched. The CDR3 covers 16 residues. Germline assignment: CDR1 MDHEN and CDR2 SYDVKM. The CDR3 region is CASSAGTGLSNEKLFF. For the CDR3, the DNA is TGTGCCAGTTCTGCCGGGACAGGCCTCTCTAATGAAAAACTGTTTTTT.

The chain employs TRBV6-5 and TRBJ1-6, with 10 positions matching TRBD1. There are 14 residues in the CDR3. The V segment lost 7 bases and the J segment 7 bases; nucleotides outside the gene matches: 4. From germline, CDR1 is MNHEY and CDR2 SVGAGI. CDR3 loop: CASNQGQGNSPLHF. The DNA of the CDR3 is TGTGCCAGCAACCAGGGACAGGGGAATTCACCCCTCCACTTT.

V gene TRBV29-1 combines with J gene TRBJ2-1; TRBD1 might be the D (5 bases). Germline V lookup: CDR1 SQVTM, CDR2 ANQGSEA. This CDR3 comprises 13 residues. Trimming cost V 4 bases and J 10 bases, with 17 bases left between them. The CDR3 nucleotides read TGCAGCGTTGGGCAGGTCCCTGCAGGGGAGCAGTTCTTC. Encoded protein: CSVGQVPAGEQFF.